This T cell receptor (beta chain) was observed in a study of control samples from healthy donors and cancer patients. Assay: immunoSEQ multiplex PCR; the TCRdb copy retains only in-frame clones and omits some. The table shows about 110,000 clones, with 90% to 95% occurring only once. The ends were cut back, 3 bases at V and 7 bases at J, with 4 bases in the middle. Germline CDR1 reads SEHNR; CDR2 reads FQNEAQ (reference sequence). This CDR3 has 11 amino acids. The chain joins TRBV7-9 to TRBJ2-1; D is undetermined. This TCR was recovered from a woman under 30 in good health. The sample comprised blood. The CDR3 loop is CASSLTNEQFF. CDR3 in DNA: TGTGCCAGCAGCTTGACAAATGAGCAGTTCTTC.